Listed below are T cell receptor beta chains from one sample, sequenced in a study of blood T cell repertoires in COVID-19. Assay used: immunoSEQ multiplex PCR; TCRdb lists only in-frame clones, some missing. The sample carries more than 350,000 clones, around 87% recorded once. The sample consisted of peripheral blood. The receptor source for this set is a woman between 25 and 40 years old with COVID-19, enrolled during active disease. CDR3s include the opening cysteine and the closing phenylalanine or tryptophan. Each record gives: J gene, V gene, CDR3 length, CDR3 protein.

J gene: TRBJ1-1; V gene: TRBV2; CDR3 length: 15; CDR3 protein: CASKYWTGKNTEAFF
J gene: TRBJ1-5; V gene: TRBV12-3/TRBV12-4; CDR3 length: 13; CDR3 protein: CASSPGQGMPQHF
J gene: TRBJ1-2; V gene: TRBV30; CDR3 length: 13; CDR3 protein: CAWSETGLYGYTF
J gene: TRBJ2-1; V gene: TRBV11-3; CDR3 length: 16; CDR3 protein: CASSFSAGGQNNEQFF
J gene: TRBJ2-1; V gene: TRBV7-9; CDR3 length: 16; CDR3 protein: CASSRIGLAGYNEQFF
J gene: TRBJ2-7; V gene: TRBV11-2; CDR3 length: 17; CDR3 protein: CASSLEGAGVNSYEQYF
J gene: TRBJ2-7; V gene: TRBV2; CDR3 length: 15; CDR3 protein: CASSGLLAGVDEQYF
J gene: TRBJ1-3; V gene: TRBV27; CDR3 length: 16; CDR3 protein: CASSSTGTGVGNTIYF
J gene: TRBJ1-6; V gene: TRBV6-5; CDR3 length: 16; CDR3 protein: CASRYAIQTGRSPLHF
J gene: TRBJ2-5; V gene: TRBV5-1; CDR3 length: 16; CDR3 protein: CASSSGTGPYQETQYF
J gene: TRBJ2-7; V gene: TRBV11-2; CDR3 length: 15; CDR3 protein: CASSSRTGVVYEQYF
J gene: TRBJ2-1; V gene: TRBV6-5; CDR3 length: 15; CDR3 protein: CASSYFGSSYNEQFF
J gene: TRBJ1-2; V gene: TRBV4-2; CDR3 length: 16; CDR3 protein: CASSEATGGQNYGYTF
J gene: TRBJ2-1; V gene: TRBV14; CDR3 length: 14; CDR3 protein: CASSRIKGWGEQFF
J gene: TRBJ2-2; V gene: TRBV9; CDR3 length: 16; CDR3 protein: CASSRVGQGGAGELFF
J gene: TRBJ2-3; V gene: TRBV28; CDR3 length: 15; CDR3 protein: CASSPLPRGTDTQYF
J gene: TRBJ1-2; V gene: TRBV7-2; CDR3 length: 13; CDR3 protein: CASSAGTNYGYTF